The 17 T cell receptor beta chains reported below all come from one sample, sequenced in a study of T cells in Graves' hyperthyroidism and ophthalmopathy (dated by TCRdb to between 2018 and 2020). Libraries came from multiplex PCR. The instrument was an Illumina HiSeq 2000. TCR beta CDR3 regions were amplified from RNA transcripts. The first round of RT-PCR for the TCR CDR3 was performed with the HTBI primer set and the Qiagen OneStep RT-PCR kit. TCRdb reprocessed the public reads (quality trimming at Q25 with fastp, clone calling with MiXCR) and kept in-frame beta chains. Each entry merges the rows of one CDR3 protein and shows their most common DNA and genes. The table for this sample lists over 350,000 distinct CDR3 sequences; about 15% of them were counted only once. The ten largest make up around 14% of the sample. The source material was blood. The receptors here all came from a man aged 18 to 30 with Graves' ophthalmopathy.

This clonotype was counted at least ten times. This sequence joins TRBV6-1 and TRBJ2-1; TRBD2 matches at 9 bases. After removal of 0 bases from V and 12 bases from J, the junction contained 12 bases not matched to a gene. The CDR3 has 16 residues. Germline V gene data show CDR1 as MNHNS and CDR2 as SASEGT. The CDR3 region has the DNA TGTGCCAGCAGTGAAGCGCTCCTAGCGGGACGTCTTGGGCAGTTCTTC. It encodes CASSEALLAGRLGQFF.

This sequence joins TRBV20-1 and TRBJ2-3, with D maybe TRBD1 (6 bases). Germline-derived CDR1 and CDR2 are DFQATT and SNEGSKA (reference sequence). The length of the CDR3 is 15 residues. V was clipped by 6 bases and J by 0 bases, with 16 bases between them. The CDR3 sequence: CSAKRQVSSTDTQYF. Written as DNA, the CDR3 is TGCAGTGCCAAACGACAGGTTTCTAGCACAGATACGCAGTATTTT.

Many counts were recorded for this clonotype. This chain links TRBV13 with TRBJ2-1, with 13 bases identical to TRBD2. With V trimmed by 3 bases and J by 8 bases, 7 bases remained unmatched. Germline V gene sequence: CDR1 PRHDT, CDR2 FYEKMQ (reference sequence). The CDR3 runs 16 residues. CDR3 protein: CASSFELAGGLDEQFF. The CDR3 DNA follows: TGTGCCAGCAGCTTCGAACTAGCGGGGGGGCTGGATGAGCAGTTCTTC. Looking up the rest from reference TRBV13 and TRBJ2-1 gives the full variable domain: AAGVIQSPRHLIKEKRETATLKCYPIPRHDTVYWYQQGPGQDPQFLISFYEKMQSDKGSIPDRFSAQQFSDYHSELNMSSLELGDSALYFCASSFELAGGLDEQFFGPGTRLTVL.

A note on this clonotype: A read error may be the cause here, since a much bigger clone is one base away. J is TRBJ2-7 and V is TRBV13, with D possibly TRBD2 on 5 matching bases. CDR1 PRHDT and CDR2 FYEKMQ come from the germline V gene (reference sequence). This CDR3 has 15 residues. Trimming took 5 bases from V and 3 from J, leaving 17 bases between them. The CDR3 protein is CASSPGGSLDYEQYF. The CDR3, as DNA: TGTGCCAGCAGCCCCGGAGGTTCACTGGACTACGAGCAGTACTTC.

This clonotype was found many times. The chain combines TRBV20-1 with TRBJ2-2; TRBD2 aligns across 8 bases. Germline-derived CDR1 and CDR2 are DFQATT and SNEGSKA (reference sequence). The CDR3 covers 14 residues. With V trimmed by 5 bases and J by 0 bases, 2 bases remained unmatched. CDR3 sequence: CSAPTSANTGELFF. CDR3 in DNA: TGCAGTGCTCCGACTAGCGCGAACACCGGGGAGCTGTTTTTT.

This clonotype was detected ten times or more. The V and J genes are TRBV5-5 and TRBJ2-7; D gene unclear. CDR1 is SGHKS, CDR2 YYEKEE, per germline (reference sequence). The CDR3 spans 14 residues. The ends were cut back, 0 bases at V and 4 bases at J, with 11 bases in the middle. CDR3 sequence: CASSLADAVYEQYF. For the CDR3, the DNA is TGTGCCAGCAGCTTGGCGGACGCCGTTTACGAGCAGTACTTC.

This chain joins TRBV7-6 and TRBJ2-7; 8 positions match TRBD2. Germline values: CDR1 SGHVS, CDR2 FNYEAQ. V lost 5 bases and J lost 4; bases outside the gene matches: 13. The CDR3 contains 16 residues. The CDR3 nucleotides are TGTGCCAGCAGCCCCTCTTTGGGCGGGAGGATTTACGAGCAGTACTTC. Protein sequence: CASSPSLGGRIYEQYF.

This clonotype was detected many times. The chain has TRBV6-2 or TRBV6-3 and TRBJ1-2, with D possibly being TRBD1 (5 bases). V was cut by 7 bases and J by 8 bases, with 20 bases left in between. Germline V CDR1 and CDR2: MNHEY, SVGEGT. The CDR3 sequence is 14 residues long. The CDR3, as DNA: TGTGCCAGCACCCAGAAGGCCAGGGCGATGGGCTACACCTTC. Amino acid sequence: CASTQKARAMGYTF.

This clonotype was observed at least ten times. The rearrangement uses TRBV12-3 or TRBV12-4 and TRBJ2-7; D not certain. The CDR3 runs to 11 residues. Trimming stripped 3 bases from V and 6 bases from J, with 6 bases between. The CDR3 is CASSFNGEQYF. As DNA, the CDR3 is TGTGCCAGCAGTTTTAACGGCGAGCAGTACTTC.

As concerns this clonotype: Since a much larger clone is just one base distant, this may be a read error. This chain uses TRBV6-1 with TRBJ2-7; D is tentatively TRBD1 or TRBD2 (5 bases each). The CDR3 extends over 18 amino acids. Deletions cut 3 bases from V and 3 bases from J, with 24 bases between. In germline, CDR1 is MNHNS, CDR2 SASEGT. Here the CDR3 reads CASSEQASGVPGSYEQYF. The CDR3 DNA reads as TGTGCCAGCAGTGAGCAAGCCTCGGGTGTTCCAGGGAGCTACGAGCAGTACTTC.

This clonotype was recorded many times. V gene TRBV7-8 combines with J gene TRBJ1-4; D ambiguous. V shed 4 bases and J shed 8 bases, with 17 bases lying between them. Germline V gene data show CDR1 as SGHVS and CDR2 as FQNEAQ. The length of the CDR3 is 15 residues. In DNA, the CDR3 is TGTGCCAGCAGCTCAAGTTGGGGAATTCAGGAAAAACTGTTTTTT. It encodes CASSSSWGIQEKLFF.

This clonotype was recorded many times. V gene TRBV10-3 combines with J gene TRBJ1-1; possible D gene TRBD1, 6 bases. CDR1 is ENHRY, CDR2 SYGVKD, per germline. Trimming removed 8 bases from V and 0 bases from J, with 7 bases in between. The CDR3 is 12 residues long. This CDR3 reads CAIGGVNTEAFF. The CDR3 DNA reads TGTGCCATCGGGGGCGTGAACACTGAAGCTTTCTTT.

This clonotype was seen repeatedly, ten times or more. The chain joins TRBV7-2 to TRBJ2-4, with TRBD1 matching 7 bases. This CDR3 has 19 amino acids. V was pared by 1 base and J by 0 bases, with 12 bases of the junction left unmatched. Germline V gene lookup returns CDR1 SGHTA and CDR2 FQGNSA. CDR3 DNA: TGTGCCAGCAGCTTAGGTCCCCGCCGACAGGGATTAGCCAAAAACATTCAGTACTTC. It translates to CASSLGPRRQGLAKNIQYF.

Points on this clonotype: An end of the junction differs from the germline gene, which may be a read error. CDR3 sequence: CGGGRAGNAIYF. The DNA of the CDR3 is TGTGGTGGAGGGAGGGCTGGAAACGCCATATATTTT. The rearrangement joins TRBV30 to TRBJ1-3; D remains ambiguous. The germline CDR1 and CDR2 sequences are GTSNPN and SVGIG (reference sequence). The CDR3 has 12 amino acids.

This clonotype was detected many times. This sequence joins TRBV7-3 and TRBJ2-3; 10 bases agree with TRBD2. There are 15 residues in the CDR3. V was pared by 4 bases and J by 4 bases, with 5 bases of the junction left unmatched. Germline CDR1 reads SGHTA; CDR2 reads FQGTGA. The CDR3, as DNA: TGTGCCAGCAGCTCGGGACTAGCGACCGCAGATACGCAGTATTTT. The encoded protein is CASSSGLATADTQYF.

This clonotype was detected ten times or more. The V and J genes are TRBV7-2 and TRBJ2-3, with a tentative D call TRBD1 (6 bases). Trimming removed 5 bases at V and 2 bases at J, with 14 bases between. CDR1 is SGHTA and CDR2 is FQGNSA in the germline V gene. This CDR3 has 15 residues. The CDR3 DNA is TGTGCCAGCAGCCAGGACAGTCTTCTCACAGATACGCAGTATTTT. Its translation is CASSQDSLLTDTQYF.

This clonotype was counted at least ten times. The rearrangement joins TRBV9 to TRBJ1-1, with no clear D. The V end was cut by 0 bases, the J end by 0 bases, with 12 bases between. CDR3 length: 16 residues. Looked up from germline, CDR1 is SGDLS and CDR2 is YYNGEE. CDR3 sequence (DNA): TGTGCCAGCAGCGTAGAGGCCCTCCCCCTGAACACTGAAGCTTTCTTT. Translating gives CASSVEALPLNTEAFF.